This T cell receptor (beta chain) was sequenced during a study of control samples from healthy donors and cancer patients. The table came from immunoSEQ multiplex PCR; TCRdb's copy has only in-frame clones and leaves some out. There are around 170,000 clones in the sample; just over 85% occur only once, and around 5% lies in the top ten. Germline lookup yields CDR1 SEHNR and CDR2 FQNEAQ (reference sequence). CDR3 size: 15 residues. V dropped 1 base and J dropped 4 bases, with 14 bases sitting between them. The TCR sequence derives from a woman aged 25 to 45 in good health. The chain links TRBV7-9 to TRBJ2-7; weak D call: TRBD1 (6 bases). Material: blood. The DNA for the CDR3 is TGTGCCAGCAGCTTAGGACCAGGGGCTACGTACGAGCAGTACTTC. It is translated as CASSLGPGATYEQYF.